This T cell receptor (beta chain) was captured by sequencing in a study of T cells in Graves' hyperthyroidism and ophthalmopathy (dated by TCRdb to the late 2010s). In terms of the full investigation: Peripheral blood was collected at initial diagnosis, before any treatment. Thyroid tissue and blood T-cell repertoires from over 5 Graves' hyperthyroidism patients were also compared in the study. The paper reports TCR Vbeta CDR3 sequencing of 140 or so peripheral blood samples: fewer than 50 ophthalmopathy, fewer than 85 hyperthyroidism and 17 progressor patients. A discovery cohort of about a hundred patients, about 44 with Graves' ophthalmopathy and about 58 with stable Graves' hyperthyroidism, was used to find distinguishing TCR V-J signatures. Following sampling, methimazole starting at 30 mg daily was given to hyperthyroidism patients, and high-dose intravenous methylprednisolone was given to ophthalmopathy patients. The roughly 100 discovery patients were randomly divided into training and test sets at a 7:3 ratio. Prospective prediction of ophthalmopathy was tested in an independent validation cohort of 18 to 20 hyperthyroidism patients and some 17 patients who later progressed to ophthalmopathy. Broad study findings and their caveats: In validation, progression to ophthalmopathy was predicted by the model with almost 71% sensitivity and under 85% specificity, a median of about 6 months before onset. Blood samples also contained most of the expanded thyroid clonotypes (frequency above 0.001), which suggests that blood repertoires may reflect thyroid immune responses. Ophthalmopathy was separated from stable hyperthyroidism by a 13 V-J signature model, with approximately 89% sensitivity and approximately 81% specificity obtained in cross-validation and 80%/75% obtained in testing. Sample size was not statistically predetermined, and investigators were not blinded to group allocation.

TCR beta CDR3 regions were amplified from RNA transcripts. For the first round of RT-PCR on the TCR CDR3, the HTBI primer set was used together with the Qiagen OneStep RT-PCR kit. Libraries were constructed in a second round of multiplex PCR, after which size selection and purification were carried out. Sequencing of the libraries was done on an Illumina HiSeq2000 using paired-end 100 bp reads. From the authors' description of their analysis: SOAPnuke was used to process the raw data, removing reads that contained adapters or uncalled bases, had a mean Phred below 15, or lacked an exact match to the constant primer or identifier. High-quality paired reads were merged using COPE v1.2.5, and each unique nucleotide sequence was defined as a clonotype. Clonotypes were aligned to IMGT TRBV, TRBD and TRBJ reference segments using MiTCR v1.1. The analysis included only V-J combinations with a frequency above 0.0001, which together covered roughly 99% of the repertoires. The TCS score was defined as the ratio of F50 (clonal expansion) to E x V (chaos), calculated using BLOSUM62-based TCRdist between CDR3 peptides within each V-J. Welch's t-statistics and random forest reduced around 550 V-J features to under 15, which were used in a naive Bayes classifier (R e1071). TCRdb trimmed public reads at Q25 via fastp, called clones via MiXCR and kept in-frame beta chains. When rows share a CDR3 protein, they turn into one entry using the most common DNA and genes. Clone size and V and J calls follow TCRdb, not the original study. The sample table shows fewer than 800,000 distinct CDR3 sequences, and less than 20% are seen once. The ten largest clones capture under 9.5% of the sample.

A patient counted as having stable Graves' hyperthyroidism if no progression to ophthalmopathy occurred over 18 months of follow-up. Hyperthyroidism patients were newly diagnosed, had a disease duration of under 2 months, and were aged 18 to 65 years. Exclusion was applied to patients with uncontrolled infections, other autoimmune diseases, pregnancy or lactation. Diagnoses were established on the basis of clinical symptoms, serum thyroxine and TRAb, thyroid ultrasound, and orbital computed tomography. Ficoll-Paque density gradient centrifugation was used to isolate PBMCs from 9.5 to 10 ml of fresh peripheral blood. Trizol reagent was used to extract total RNA, and RNA quality was then checked on an Agilent 2100 Bioanalyzer. In its sample, this clonotype was seen a few times. Its antigen is unknown. No much larger clonotype is one base removed from it; base qualities were not supplied. The junction carries 16 bases between V and J, which are trimmed by 8 bases and 11 bases respectively. As encoded in the germline V gene, CDR1 is MNHNS while CDR2 is SASEGT. The CDR3 holds 13 amino acids from the cysteine to the phenylalanine. The read is trimmed to its CDR3 DNA, 39 bases read in frame from base 1.

The TCR was taken from a man between 18 and 29 years old with Graves' hyperthyroidism. The chain couples TRBV6-1 to TRBJ1-6, with TRBD1 tentatively as D gene (6 bases match). Input material: blood. The CDR3 protein sequence reads: CASGGWPGAPLHF. Here is the DNA: TGTGCCAGCGGGGGTTGGCCAGGGGCACCCCTCCACTTT.